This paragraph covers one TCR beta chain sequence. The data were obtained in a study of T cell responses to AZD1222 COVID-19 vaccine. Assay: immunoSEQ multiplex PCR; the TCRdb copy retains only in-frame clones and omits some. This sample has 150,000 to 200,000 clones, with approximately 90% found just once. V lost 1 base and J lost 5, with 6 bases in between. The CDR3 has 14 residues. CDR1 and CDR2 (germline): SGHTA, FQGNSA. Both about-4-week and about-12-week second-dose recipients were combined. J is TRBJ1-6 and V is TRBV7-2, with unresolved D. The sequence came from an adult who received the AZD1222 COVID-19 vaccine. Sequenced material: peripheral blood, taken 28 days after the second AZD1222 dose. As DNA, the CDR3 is TGTGCCAGCAGCTTAGGCTGGGATAATTCACCCCTCCACTTT. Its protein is CASSLGWDNSPLHF.